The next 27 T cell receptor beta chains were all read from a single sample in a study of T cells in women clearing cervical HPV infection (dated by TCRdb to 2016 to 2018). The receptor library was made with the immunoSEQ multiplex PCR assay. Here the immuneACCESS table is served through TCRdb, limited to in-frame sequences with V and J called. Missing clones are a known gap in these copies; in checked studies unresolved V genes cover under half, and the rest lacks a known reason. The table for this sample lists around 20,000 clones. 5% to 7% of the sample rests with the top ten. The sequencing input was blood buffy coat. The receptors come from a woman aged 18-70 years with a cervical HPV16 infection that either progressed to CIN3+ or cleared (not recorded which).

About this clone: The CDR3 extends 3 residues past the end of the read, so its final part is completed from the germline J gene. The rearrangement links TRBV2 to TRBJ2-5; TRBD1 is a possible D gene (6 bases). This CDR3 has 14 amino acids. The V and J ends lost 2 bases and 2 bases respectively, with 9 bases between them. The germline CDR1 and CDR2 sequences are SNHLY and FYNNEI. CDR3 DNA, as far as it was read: TGTGCCAGCAGTGAAAGGGACATTCAAGAGACC. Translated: CASSERDIQET. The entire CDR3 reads CASSERDIQETQYF.

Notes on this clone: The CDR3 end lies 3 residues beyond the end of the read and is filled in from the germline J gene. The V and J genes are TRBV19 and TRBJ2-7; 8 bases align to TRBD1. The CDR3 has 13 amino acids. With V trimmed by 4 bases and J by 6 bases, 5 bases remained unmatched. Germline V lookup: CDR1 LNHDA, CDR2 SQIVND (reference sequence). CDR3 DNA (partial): TGTGCCAGTAGTAGCCGGGACAGGTCCGAG. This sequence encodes CASSSRDRSE. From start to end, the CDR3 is CASSSRDRSEQYF.

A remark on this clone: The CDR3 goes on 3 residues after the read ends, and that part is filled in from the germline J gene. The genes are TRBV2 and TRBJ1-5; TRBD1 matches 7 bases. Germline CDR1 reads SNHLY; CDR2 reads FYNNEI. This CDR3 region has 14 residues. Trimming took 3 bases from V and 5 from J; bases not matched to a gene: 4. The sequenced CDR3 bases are TGTGCCAGCAGTGACCAGGACAGGTATCAGCCC. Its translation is CASSDQDRYQP. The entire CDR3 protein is CASSDQDRYQPQHF.

This CDR3 is CASSRKTVSSGNTIYF. The sequenced part of the CDR3 DNA is TGTGCCAGCAGCAGAAAGACAGTGTCCTCTGGAAACACC. V gene TRBV2 combines with J gene TRBJ1-3; tentative D call: TRBD1 (5 bases). The CDR3 end falls 3 residues outside the read, so it is completed with the germline J gene. This CDR3 has 16 residues. Germline V lookup: CDR1 SNHLY, CDR2 FYNNEI. V was shortened by 6 bases and J by 0 bases, with 15 bases between the two germline ends.

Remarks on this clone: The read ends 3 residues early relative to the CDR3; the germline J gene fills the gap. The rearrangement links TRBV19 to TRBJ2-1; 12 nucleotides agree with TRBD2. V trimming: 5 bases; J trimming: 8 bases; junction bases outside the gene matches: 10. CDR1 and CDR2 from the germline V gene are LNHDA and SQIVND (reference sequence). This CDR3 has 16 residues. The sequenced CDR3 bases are TGTGCCAGTAGTCCGACAGGACTAGCGGGAATGGATGAG. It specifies CASSPTGLAGMDE. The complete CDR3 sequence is CASSPTGLAGMDEQFF.

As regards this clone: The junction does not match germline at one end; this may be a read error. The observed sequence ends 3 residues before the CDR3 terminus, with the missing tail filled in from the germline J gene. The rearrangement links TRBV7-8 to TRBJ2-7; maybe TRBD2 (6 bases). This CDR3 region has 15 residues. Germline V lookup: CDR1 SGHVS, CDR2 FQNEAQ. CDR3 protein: CASRLADNYSYEQYF. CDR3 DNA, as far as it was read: TGTGCCAGCAGGTTAGCGGATAACTACTCCTACGAG. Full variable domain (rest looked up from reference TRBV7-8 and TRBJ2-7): GAGVSQSPRYKVAKRGQDVALRCDPISGHVSLFWYQQALGQGPEFLTYFQNEAQLDKSGLPSDRFFAERPEGSVSTLKIQRTQQEDSAVYLCASRLADNYSYEQYFGPGTRLTVT.

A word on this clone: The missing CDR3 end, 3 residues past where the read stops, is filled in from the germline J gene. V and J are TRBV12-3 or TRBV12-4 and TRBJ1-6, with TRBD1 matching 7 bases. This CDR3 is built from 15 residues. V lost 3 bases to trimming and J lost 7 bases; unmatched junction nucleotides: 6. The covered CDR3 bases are TGTGCCAGCAGTTTTCGACAGGGAGCAAATTCACCC. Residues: CASSFRQGANSP. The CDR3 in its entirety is CASSFRQGANSPLHF.

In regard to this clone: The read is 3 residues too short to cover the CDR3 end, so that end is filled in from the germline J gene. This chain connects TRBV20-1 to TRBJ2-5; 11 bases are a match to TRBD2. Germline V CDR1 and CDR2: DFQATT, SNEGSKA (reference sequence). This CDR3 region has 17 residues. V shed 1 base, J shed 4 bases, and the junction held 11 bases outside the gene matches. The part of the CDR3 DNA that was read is TGCAGTGCTAGAGTGGTAACGACTAGCGGGGTGAGAGAGACC. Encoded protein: CSARVVTTSGVRET. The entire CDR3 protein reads CSARVVTTSGVRETQYF.

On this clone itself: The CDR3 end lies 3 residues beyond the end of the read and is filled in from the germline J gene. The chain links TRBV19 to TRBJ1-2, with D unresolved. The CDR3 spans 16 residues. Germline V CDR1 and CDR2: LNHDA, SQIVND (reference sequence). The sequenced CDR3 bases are TGTGCCAGTAGTGCGAAGATACACAGTTTTTCCTACGAC. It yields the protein CASSAKIHSFSYD. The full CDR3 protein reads CASSAKIHSFSYDYTF.

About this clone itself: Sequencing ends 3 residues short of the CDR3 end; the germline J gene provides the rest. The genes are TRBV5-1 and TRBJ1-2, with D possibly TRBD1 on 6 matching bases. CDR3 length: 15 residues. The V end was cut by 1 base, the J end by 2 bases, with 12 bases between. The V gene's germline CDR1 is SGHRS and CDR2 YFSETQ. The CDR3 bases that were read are TGCGCCAGCAGCTTGTCGGGGACACCCAACTATGGC. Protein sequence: CASSLSGTPNYG. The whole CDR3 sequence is CASSLSGTPNYGYTF.

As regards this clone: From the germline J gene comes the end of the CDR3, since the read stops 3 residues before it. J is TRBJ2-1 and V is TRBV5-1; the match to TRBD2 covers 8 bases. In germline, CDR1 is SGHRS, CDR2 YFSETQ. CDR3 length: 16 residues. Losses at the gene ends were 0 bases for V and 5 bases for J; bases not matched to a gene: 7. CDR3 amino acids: CASSLGGAGGHNEQFF. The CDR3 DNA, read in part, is TGCGCCAGCAGCTTGGGTGGTGCGGGAGGTCACAATGAG.

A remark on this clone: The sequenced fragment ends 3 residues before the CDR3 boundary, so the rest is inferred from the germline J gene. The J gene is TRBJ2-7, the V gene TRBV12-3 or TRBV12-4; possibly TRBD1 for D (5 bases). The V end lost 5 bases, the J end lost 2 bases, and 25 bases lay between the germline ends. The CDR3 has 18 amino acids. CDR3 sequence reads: CASSPTYSVYTGTYEQYF. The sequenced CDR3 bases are TGTGCCAGCAGTCCTACCTACTCGGTTTACACAGGTACCTACGAG.

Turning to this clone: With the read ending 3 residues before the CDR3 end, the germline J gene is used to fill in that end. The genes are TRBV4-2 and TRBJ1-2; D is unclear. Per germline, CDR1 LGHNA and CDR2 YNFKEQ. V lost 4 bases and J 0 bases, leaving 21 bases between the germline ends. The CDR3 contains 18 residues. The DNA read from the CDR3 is TGTGCCAGCAGCCCCAATCTCAGGCGACGGCAATCTAACTATGGC. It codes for CASSPNLRRRQSNYG. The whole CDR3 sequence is CASSPNLRRRQSNYGYTF.

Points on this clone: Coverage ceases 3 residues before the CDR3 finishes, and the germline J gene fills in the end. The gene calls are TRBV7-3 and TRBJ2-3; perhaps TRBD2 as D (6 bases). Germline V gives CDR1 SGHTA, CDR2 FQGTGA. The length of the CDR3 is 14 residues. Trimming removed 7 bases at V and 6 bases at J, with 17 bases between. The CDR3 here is CASTSGGKGDTQYF. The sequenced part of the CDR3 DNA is TGTGCCAGCACCTCTGGAGGGAAGGGGGATACG.

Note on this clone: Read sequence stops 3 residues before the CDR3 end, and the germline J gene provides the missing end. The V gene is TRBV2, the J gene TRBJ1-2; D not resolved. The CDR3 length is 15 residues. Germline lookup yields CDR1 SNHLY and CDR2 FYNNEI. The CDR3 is CASSDVADSSYDYTF. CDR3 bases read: TGTGCCAGCAGTGACGTGGCGGATAGCTCCTACGAC. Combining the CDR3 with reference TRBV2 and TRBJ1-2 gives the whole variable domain EPEVTQTPSHQVTQMGQEVILRCVPISNHLYFYWYRQILGQKVEFLVSFYNNEISEKSEIFDDQFSVERPDGSNFTLKIRSTKLEDSAMYFCASSDVADSSYDYTFGSGTRLTVV.

Incomplete CDR3 DNA: TGCAGTGCCGCCCACGGGCTAGCGGATAACAATGAG. It specifies CSAAHGLADNNE. The full CDR3 sequence reads CSAAHGLADNNEQFF. The chain carries TRBV20-1 and TRBJ2-1; the match to TRBD2 covers 7 bases. The missing CDR3 end, 3 residues past where the read stops, is filled in from the germline J gene. V trimming: 6 bases; J trimming: 5 bases; junction bases outside the gene matches: 13. Germline CDR1 is DFQATT and CDR2 is SNEGSKA (reference sequence). This CDR3 comprises 15 residues.

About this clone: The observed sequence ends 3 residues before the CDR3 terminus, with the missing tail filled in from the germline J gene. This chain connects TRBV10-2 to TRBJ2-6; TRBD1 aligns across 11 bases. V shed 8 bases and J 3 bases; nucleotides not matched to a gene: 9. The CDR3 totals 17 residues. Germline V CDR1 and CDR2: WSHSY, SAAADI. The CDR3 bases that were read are TGCGCCAGCGGAAGGACAGGGGGCTCTGGTGGGGCCAACGTC. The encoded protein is CASGRTGGSGGANV. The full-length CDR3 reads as CASGRTGGSGGANVLTF.

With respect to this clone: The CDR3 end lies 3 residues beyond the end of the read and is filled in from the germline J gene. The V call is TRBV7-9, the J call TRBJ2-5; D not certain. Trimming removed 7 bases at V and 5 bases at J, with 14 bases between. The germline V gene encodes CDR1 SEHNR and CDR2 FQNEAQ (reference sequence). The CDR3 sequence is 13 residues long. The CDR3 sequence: CASTIEARETQYF. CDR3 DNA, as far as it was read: TGTGCCAGCACGATAGAGGCCAGGGAGACC.

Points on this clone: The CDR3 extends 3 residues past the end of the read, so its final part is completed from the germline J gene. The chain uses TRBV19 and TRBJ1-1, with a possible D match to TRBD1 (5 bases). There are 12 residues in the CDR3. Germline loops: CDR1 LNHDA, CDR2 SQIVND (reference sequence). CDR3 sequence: CASSTGTGRAFF. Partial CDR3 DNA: TGTGCCAGTAGTACAGGGACTGGACGA.

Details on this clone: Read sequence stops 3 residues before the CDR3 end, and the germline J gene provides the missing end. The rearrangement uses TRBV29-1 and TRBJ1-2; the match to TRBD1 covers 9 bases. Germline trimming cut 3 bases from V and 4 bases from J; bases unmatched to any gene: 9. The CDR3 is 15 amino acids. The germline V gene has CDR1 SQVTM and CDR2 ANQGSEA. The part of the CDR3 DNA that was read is TGCAGCGTTGATCTCAAACAGGGGGCTCTCTATGGC. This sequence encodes CSVDLKQGALYG. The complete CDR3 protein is CSVDLKQGALYGYTF.

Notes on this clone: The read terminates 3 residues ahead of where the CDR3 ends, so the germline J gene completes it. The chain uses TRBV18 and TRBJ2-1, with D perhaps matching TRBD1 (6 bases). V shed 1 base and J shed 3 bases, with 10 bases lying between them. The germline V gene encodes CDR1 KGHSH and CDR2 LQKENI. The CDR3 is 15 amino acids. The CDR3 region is CASSPQKQGYNEQFF. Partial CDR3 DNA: TGTGCCAGCTCACCACAGAAACAGGGCTACAATGAG.

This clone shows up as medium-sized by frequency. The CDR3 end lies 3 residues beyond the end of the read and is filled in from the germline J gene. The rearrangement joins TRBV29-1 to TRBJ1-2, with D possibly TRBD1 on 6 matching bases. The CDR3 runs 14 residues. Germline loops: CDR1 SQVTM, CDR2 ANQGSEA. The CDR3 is CSVEESSQGRGYTF. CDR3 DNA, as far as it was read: TGCAGCGTTGAAGAGTCATCCCAGGGGAGAGGC. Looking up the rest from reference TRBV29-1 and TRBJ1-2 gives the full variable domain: SAVISQKPSRDICQRGTSLTIQCQVDSQVTMMFWYRQQPGQSLTLIATANQGSEATYESGFVIDKFPISRPNLTFSTLTVSNMSPEDSSIYLCSVEESSQGRGYTFGSGTRLTVV.

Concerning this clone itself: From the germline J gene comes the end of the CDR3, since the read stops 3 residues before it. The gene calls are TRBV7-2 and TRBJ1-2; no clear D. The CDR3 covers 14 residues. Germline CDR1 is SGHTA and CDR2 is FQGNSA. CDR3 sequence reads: CASSLSGGRRDYTF. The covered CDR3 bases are TGTGCCAGCAGCTTATCTGGCGGGAGACGCGAC. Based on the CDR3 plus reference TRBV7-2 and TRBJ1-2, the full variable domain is GAGVSQSPSNKVTEKGKDVELRCDPISGHTALYWYRQSLGQGLEFLIYFQGNSAPDKSGLPSDRFSAERTGGSVSTLTIQRTQQEDSAVYLCASSLSGGRRDYTFGSGTRLTVV.

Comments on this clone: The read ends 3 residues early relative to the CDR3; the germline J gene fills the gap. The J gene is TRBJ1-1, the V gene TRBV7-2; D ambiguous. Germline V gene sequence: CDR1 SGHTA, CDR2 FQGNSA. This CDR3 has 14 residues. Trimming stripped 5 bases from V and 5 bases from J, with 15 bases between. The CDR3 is CASSLEGWQTEAFF. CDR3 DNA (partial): TGTGCCAGCAGCCTAGAGGGTTGGCAAACTGAA. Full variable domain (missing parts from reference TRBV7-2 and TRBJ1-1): GAGVSQSPSNKVTEKGKDVELRCDPISGHTALYWYRQSLGQGLEFLIYFQGNSAPDKSGLPSDRFSAERTGGSVSTLTIQRTQQEDSAVYLCASSLEGWQTEAFFGQGTRLTVV.

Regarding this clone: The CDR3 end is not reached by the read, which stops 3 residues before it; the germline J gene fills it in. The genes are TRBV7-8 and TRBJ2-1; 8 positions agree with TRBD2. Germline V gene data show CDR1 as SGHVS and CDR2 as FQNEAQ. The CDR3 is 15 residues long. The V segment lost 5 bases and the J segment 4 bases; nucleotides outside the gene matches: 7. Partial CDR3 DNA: TGTGCCAGCAGCCGCACCGGGACTAGTTACAATGAG. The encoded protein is CASSRTGTSYNE. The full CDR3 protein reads CASSRTGTSYNEQFF.

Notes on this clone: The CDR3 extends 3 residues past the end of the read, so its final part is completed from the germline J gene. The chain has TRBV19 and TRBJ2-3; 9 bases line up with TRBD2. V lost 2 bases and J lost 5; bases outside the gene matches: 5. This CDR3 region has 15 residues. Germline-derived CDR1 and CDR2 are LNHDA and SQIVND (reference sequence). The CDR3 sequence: CASSILAGVEDTQYF. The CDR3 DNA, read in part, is TGTGCCAGTAGTATATTAGCGGGAGTGGAAGATACG.

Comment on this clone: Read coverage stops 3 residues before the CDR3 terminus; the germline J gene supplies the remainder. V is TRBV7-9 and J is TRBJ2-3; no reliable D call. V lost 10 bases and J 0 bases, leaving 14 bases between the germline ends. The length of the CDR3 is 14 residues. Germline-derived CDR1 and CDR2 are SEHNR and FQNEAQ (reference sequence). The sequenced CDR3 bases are TGTGCCACCCAATGGGCAACTAGCACAGATACG. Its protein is CATQWATSTDT. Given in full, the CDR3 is CATQWATSTDTQYF.